This TCR beta chain is from a study of blood T cell repertoires in COVID-19. Study information: Samples representing acute and convalescent COVID-19 were sourced from the United States, Italy and Spain. PBMCs, B-cell-depleted T cells, or T cells were the source of the cDNA or gDNA that made up the material.

Only in-frame clones appear in the TCRdb table, and some are missing; sequencing was by immunoSEQ multiplex PCR. The data contain roughly 110,000 clones, 86% of them seen just once; the ten biggest clones take up around 4.6%. This TCR came from a man between 35 and 55 years old with acute or convalescent COVID-19. The sequencing input was peripheral blood.

The CDR3 loop reads CASSIAGVSYNEQFF. The CDR3 region has the DNA TGTGCCAGTAGTATTGCAGGGGTGAGCTACAATGAGCAGTTCTTC. The chain has TRBV19 and TRBJ2-1, with a possible D match to TRBD1 (6 bases). V was cut by 3 bases and J by 3 bases, with 12 bases left in between. CDR1 and CDR2 (germline): LNHDA, SQIVND (reference sequence). The CDR3 totals 15 residues.